These T cell receptor beta chains were read from a single sample in a study of blood T cell repertoires in COVID-19. Assay used: immunoSEQ multiplex PCR; TCRdb lists only in-frame clones, some missing. The table includes 80,000 to 95,000 clones, 80% detected once. The material sequenced was peripheral blood. The origin of the receptors is a woman aged 80 or over with active or convalescent COVID-19. Both conserved end residues are part of each CDR3. A D gene is named only where the DNA matches it firmly. Only part of the rows carry a size: once, few, many, or a class if the clone is expanded.

clone_size: NA; v_call: TRBV19; d_call: NA; j_call: TRBJ1-6; cdr3_nt: TGTGCCTCCAAAATTGCCGGCGGGACCTATAATTCACCCCTCCACTTT; cdr3_aa: CASKIAGGTYNSPLHF
clone_size: NA; v_call: TRBV10-3; d_call: TRBD2; j_call: TRBJ2-5; cdr3_nt: TGTGCCATCAGTGTAGGAGCGGGGGGCCACCAAGAGACCCAGTACTTC; cdr3_aa: CAISVGAGGHQETQYF
clone_size: NA; v_call: TRBV30; d_call: NA; j_call: TRBJ1-3; cdr3_nt: TGTGCCTGGAGTGGTGCCTTTCTAGGAAACACCATATATTTT; cdr3_aa: CAWSGAFLGNTIYF
clone_size: NA; v_call: TRBV3-1/TRBV3-2; d_call: TRBD1; j_call: TRBJ1-1; cdr3_nt: TGTGCCAGCAGCCGAGGGGGGCAGGGGGCTATTATGAACACTGAAGCTTTCTTT; cdr3_aa: CASSRGGQGAIMNTEAFF
clone_size: NA; v_call: TRBV28; d_call: NA; j_call: TRBJ1-2; cdr3_nt: TGTGCCAGCAGTTTTGAGTCGGGCTATGGCTACACCTTC; cdr3_aa: CASSFESGYGYTF
clone_size: NA; v_call: TRBV6-2/TRBV6-3; d_call: TRBD1; j_call: TRBJ2-5; cdr3_nt: TGTGCCAGCAGTGGACAGGGACAAGAGACCCAGTACTTC; cdr3_aa: CASSGQGQETQYF
clone_size: NA; v_call: TRBV4-3; d_call: TRBD2; j_call: TRBJ2-2; cdr3_nt: TGCGCCAGCAGCCTAGCGGCGGCTAGCGGCACCGGGGAGCTGTTTTTT; cdr3_aa: CASSLAAASGTGELFF
clone_size: NA; v_call: TRBV4-3; d_call: TRBD1; j_call: TRBJ2-7; cdr3_nt: TGCGCCAGCAGGGCACGGGACAGGGGTTCCTACGAGCAGTACTTC; cdr3_aa: CASRARDRGSYEQYF
clone_size: NA; v_call: TRBV4-3; d_call: TRBD1; j_call: TRBJ1-3; cdr3_nt: TGCGCCAGCAGCCACACAGGGGGCACTGGAAACACCATATATTTT; cdr3_aa: CASSHTGGTGNTIYF
clone_size: NA; v_call: TRBV11-1; d_call: NA; j_call: TRBJ2-3; cdr3_nt: TGTGCCAGCAGCTTCGGGGATACGCAGTATTTT; cdr3_aa: CASSFGDTQYF
clone_size: NA; v_call: TRBV12-3/TRBV12-4; d_call: TRBD1; j_call: TRBJ2-1; cdr3_nt: TGTGCCAGCAGTTTCAACAGGGGCGGGGAGCAGTTCTTC; cdr3_aa: CASSFNRGGEQFF
clone_size: NA; v_call: TRBV7-9; d_call: NA; j_call: TRBJ1-3; cdr3_nt: TGTGCCAGCAGCTTAGACATAGCGGAAAACACCATATATTTT; cdr3_aa: CASSLDIAENTIYF
clone_size: NA; v_call: TRBV7-2; d_call: NA; j_call: TRBJ1-4; cdr3_nt: TGTGCCAGCAGCTCACGGGGAGGTAATGAAAAACTGTTTTTT; cdr3_aa: CASSSRGGNEKLFF
clone_size: NA; v_call: TRBV4-3; d_call: TRBD2; j_call: TRBJ2-5; cdr3_nt: TGCGCCAGCAGCCAGGGCCTACTAGCGGGAAGAGAGACCCAGTACTTC; cdr3_aa: CASSQGLLAGRETQYF
clone_size: NA; v_call: TRBV12-3/TRBV12-4; d_call: TRBD2; j_call: TRBJ2-7; cdr3_nt: TGTGCCAGCAGTTTAAGGACTAGCTACGAGCAGTACTTC; cdr3_aa: CASSLRTSYEQYF
clone_size: NA; v_call: TRBV7-9; d_call: NA; j_call: TRBJ1-6; cdr3_nt: TGTGCCAGCAGCTTCCAGGATTCACCCCTCCACTTT; cdr3_aa: CASSFQDSPLHF
clone_size: NA; v_call: TRBV2; d_call: NA; j_call: TRBJ2-1; cdr3_nt: TGTGCCAGCACCGCATTCAGGGGTTGGGACAATGAGCAGTTCTTC; cdr3_aa: CASTAFRGWDNEQFF
clone_size: NA; v_call: TRBV7-3; d_call: NA; j_call: TRBJ2-2; cdr3_nt: TGTGCCAGCAGCTTATATGGCGGGACCAAGGCCACCGGGGAGCTGTTTTTT; cdr3_aa: CASSLYGGTKATGELFF
clone_size: few; v_call: TRBV19; d_call: NA; j_call: TRBJ2-7; cdr3_nt: TGTGCCAGTAGTATAGAGGGGGGGCTCCCTGGCTACGAGCAGTACTTC; cdr3_aa: CASSIEGGLPGYEQYF
clone_size: NA; v_call: TRBV2; d_call: TRBD1; j_call: TRBJ1-2; cdr3_nt: TGTGCCAGCAGTCCGGGACAGAACTATGGCTACACCTTC; cdr3_aa: CASSPGQNYGYTF
clone_size: NA; v_call: TRBV5-1; d_call: TRBD2; j_call: TRBJ2-7; cdr3_nt: TGCGCCAGCAGCGAGACTAGCGGGGGGGCTCTACAGTACTTC; cdr3_aa: CASSETSGGALQYF
clone_size: NA; v_call: TRBV6-5; d_call: NA; j_call: TRBJ1-1; cdr3_nt: TGTGCCAGCAGTTACTCCCAGAATCTGAACACTGAAGCTTTCTTT; cdr3_aa: CASSYSQNLNTEAFF
clone_size: few; v_call: TRBV30; d_call: NA; j_call: TRBJ2-1; cdr3_nt: TGTGCCTGGAACAGAGAAAATGAGCAGTTCTTC; cdr3_aa: CAWNRENEQFF
clone_size: NA; v_call: TRBV2; d_call: TRBD2; j_call: TRBJ2-2; cdr3_nt: TGTGCCAGCAGGGGACTAGCAAACGCGAACACCGGGGAGCTGTTTTTT; cdr3_aa: CASRGLANANTGELFF
clone_size: NA; v_call: TRBV7-8; d_call: TRBD1; j_call: TRBJ2-3; cdr3_nt: TGTGCCAGCAGCTCGGACAGGGCTACCACAGATACGCAGTATTTT; cdr3_aa: CASSSDRATTDTQYF
clone_size: NA; v_call: TRBV7-3; d_call: TRBD1; j_call: TRBJ1-1; cdr3_nt: TGTGCCAGCAGCCCCGGACAGGGGGGGAACACTGAAGCTTTCTTT; cdr3_aa: CASSPGQGGNTEAFF
clone_size: NA; v_call: TRBV21-1; d_call: NA; j_call: TRBJ2-5; cdr3_nt: TGTGCCAGCAGCAGGTGCAGGGGGGCCGAAGAGACCCAGTACTTC; cdr3_aa: CASSRCRGAEETQYF
clone_size: NA; v_call: TRBV14; d_call: NA; j_call: TRBJ1-4; cdr3_nt: TGTGCCAGCAGCCAAACGCAGGGGCTTAATGAAAAACTGTTTTTT; cdr3_aa: CASSQTQGLNEKLFF
clone_size: few; v_call: TRBV29-1; d_call: TRBD2; j_call: TRBJ2-5; cdr3_nt: TGCAGCGTTGAAGGAGCGGGAGGAGGAGAGACCCAGTACTTC; cdr3_aa: CSVEGAGGGETQYF
clone_size: NA; v_call: TRBV5-1; d_call: NA; j_call: TRBJ2-2; cdr3_nt: TGCGCCAGCAGCTCCGGGACATCCGGGGAGCTGTTTTTT; cdr3_aa: CASSSGTSGELFF
clone_size: NA; v_call: TRBV9; d_call: NA; j_call: TRBJ1-1; cdr3_nt: TGTGCCAGCAGCGTTTCCGGGGGGAACACTGAAGCTTTCTTT; cdr3_aa: CASSVSGGNTEAFF
clone_size: once; v_call: TRBV7-2; d_call: NA; j_call: TRBJ2-6; cdr3_nt: TGTGCCAGCAGCTTATGGAGCTCTGGGGCCAACGTCCTGACTTTC; cdr3_aa: CASSLWSSGANVLTF
clone_size: NA; v_call: TRBV18; d_call: TRBD2; j_call: TRBJ2-7; cdr3_nt: TGTGCCAGCTCCCCGGGACTAGCGGGAGCCTCTTGGGGCCACGAGCAGTACTTC; cdr3_aa: CASSPGLAGASWGHEQYF
clone_size: few; v_call: TRBV4-1; d_call: NA; j_call: TRBJ2-1; cdr3_nt: TGCGCCAGCAGCCAAGTTCCTCACAATGAGCAGTTCTTC; cdr3_aa: CASSQVPHNEQFF
clone_size: NA; v_call: TRBV5-1; d_call: TRBD2; j_call: TRBJ2-5; cdr3_nt: TGCGCCAGCAGCTTAGCAGGACTAGATCAAGAGACCCAGTACTTC; cdr3_aa: CASSLAGLDQETQYF
clone_size: NA; v_call: TRBV6-2/TRBV6-3; d_call: NA; j_call: TRBJ1-1; cdr3_nt: TGTGCCAGCAGTTTCCCGGGACAAGGACTCAATGCCCAACCTCTGGGCACTGAAGCTTTCTTT; cdr3_aa: CASSFPGQGLNAQPLGTEAFF
clone_size: NA; v_call: TRBV19; d_call: NA; j_call: TRBJ2-5; cdr3_nt: TGTGCCAGCCGGACTCTAGGTGGAGAGACCCAGTACTTC; cdr3_aa: CASRTLGGETQYF
clone_size: NA; v_call: TRBV7-9; d_call: NA; j_call: TRBJ2-1; cdr3_nt: TGTGCCAGCAGCCCCTCGGACAGATTGAAATACAATGAGCAGTTCTTC; cdr3_aa: CASSPSDRLKYNEQFF
clone_size: NA; v_call: TRBV7-9; d_call: NA; j_call: TRBJ2-2; cdr3_nt: TGTGCCAGCAGCTTGGCACAGGCGTCCGGGGAGCTGTTTTTT; cdr3_aa: CASSLAQASGELFF
clone_size: NA; v_call: TRBV3-1/TRBV3-2; d_call: NA; j_call: TRBJ1-6; cdr3_nt: TGTGCCAGCAGCCAAGGGGGGGGTAATTCACCCCTCCACTTT; cdr3_aa: CASSQGGGNSPLHF
clone_size: NA; v_call: TRBV5-1; d_call: TRBD1; j_call: TRBJ2-5; cdr3_nt: TGCGCCAGCAGCCCGGGACAGGGGGGTGTGACCCAGTACTTC; cdr3_aa: CASSPGQGGVTQYF
clone_size: once; v_call: TRBV9; d_call: NA; j_call: TRBJ1-3; cdr3_nt: TGTGCCAGCAGCGATAACGCGGCCTCTGGAAACACCATATATTTT; cdr3_aa: CASSDNAASGNTIYF
clone_size: NA; v_call: TRBV19; d_call: TRBD2; j_call: TRBJ2-1; cdr3_nt: TGTGCCAGTCGGACTAGCGGGACGTACAATGAGCAGTTCTTC; cdr3_aa: CASRTSGTYNEQFF
clone_size: NA; v_call: TRBV5-1; d_call: NA; j_call: TRBJ2-3; cdr3_nt: TGCGCCAGCAGCTTGACAGGGGGGGACGGAGATACGCAGTATTTT; cdr3_aa: CASSLTGGDGDTQYF
clone_size: NA; v_call: TRBV6-6; d_call: TRBD1; j_call: TRBJ1-3; cdr3_nt: TGTGCCAGCAGTGCGACAGGGGGACGCTCTGGAAACACCATATATTTT; cdr3_aa: CASSATGGRSGNTIYF
clone_size: NA; v_call: TRBV19; d_call: NA; j_call: TRBJ1-1; cdr3_nt: TGTGCCAGTATTAAACCCGCGGGGGGGAACACTGAAGCTTTCTTT; cdr3_aa: CASIKPAGGNTEAFF
clone_size: once; v_call: TRBV18; d_call: NA; j_call: TRBJ2-7; cdr3_nt: TGTGCCAGCTACGTAGAGAGCTCCTACGAGCAGTACTTC; cdr3_aa: CASYVESSYEQYF
clone_size: NA; v_call: TRBV5-5; d_call: TRBD1; j_call: TRBJ1-5; cdr3_nt: TGTGCCAGCAGCTTGGAGGTGACAGGGGGACAGCCCCAGCATTTT; cdr3_aa: CASSLEVTGGQPQHF
clone_size: NA; v_call: TRBV27; d_call: TRBD1; j_call: TRBJ1-5; cdr3_nt: TGTGCCAGCAGTGGGACAGGGGGCGGTCAGCCCCAGCATTTT; cdr3_aa: CASSGTGGGQPQHF
clone_size: once; v_call: TRBV18; d_call: TRBD1; j_call: TRBJ1-2; cdr3_nt: TGTGCCAGCTCGACCGGGACAGGGGGCGCTAATGGCTACACCTTC; cdr3_aa: CASSTGTGGANGYTF
clone_size: NA; v_call: TRBV2; d_call: TRBD1; j_call: TRBJ1-1; cdr3_nt: TGTGCCAGCAGTGGATACAGGGGGATCACTGAAGCTTTCTTT; cdr3_aa: CASSGYRGITEAFF
clone_size: few; v_call: TRBV30; d_call: NA; j_call: TRBJ1-6; cdr3_nt: TGTGCCGGGGCCCTAGGGGGAGCTCTGCCACCCCTCCACTTT; cdr3_aa: CAGALGGALPPLHF
clone_size: once; v_call: TRBV18; d_call: TRBD1; j_call: TRBJ2-7; cdr3_nt: TGTGCCAGCTCAGCTACAGGGGATGAGCAGTACTTC; cdr3_aa: CASSATGDEQYF